The rows below give T cell receptor beta chains drawn from one sample of a study of memory CD4+ T cells and cytomegalovirus serostatus. Some clones are missing from TCRdb's copy, which holds only in-frame ones; the method was immunoSEQ multiplex PCR. The sample holds some 67,000 clones, approximately 80% seen once. Source material: memory CD4+ T cells from blood. Every receptor here comes from an adult in good health and CMV-seropositive. Each CDR3 is given with its conserved first and last residue. Size tells how often a clone was seen (once, few, many) or the class of an expanded clone, and some rows leave it out.

TRBV5-8	.	TRBJ2-1	CASSLFGQNNEQFF
TRBV5-1	.	TRBJ1-4	CASRNLVGGGKEKLFF
TRBV4-1	once	TRBJ2-4	CASSQGRGARNIQYF
TRBV28	.	TRBJ2-5	CASRGQGAKETQYF
TRBV9	.	TRBJ1-2	CASIVKGFYGYTF
TRBV27	.	TRBJ1-2	CASSPNRDDKGYTF
TRBV6-1	.	TRBJ2-7	CASRGVSYEQYF
TRBV2	.	TRBJ2-5	CASSESGLETQYF
TRBV4-1	.	TRBJ1-4	CASSVQGSGEKLFF
TRBV7-3	few	TRBJ2-5	CASSLEGDRWETQYF
TRBV7-9	.	TRBJ1-3	CASSFTGTGNTIYF
TRBV6-5	.	TRBJ1-3	CASSYATGFGNTIYF
TRBV5-1	.	TRBJ2-7	CASSSGQGSSYEQYF
TRBV30	.	TRBJ1-1	CAWSVLGGKNTEAFF
TRBV5-1	few	TRBJ2-3	CASSPRGVGTTDTQYF
TRBV2	.	TRBJ2-7	CASLQGLYYEQYF
TRBV28	.	TRBJ2-7	CASSRGGFSYEQYF
TRBV5-1	.	TRBJ2-5	CASSEGTSGKLYQETQYF